The rows below give T cell receptor beta chains drawn from one sample of a study of T cell repertoires in cytomegalovirus infection. TCRdb re-derived calls from the reads in MiXCR, one entry per CDR3 protein. The sample lists approximately 150,000 distinct CDR3 sequences, about a fifth occurring once. Their specific antigens are unknown. The sample consisted of CD8+ T cells from cultured PBMCs, taken from culture after CMV antigen stimulation. Receptors originate from a human donor in good health (CMV status not recorded). Some clones in this sample may be carry-over from other donors' samples. Each CDR3 is given with its conserved first and last residue. A D gene is named only where the DNA matches it firmly. Clone sizes are given selectively: once, few, many, or a class where the clone is expanded.

V	J	size	D	CDR3	DNA
TRBV6-6	TRBJ1-2	NA	NA	CASSYPHYGYGYTF	TGTGCCAGCAGTTACCCACATTATGGCTATGGCTACACCTTC
TRBV4-3	TRBJ2-2	many	TRBD2	CASSQDGASGQNTGELFF	TGCGCCAGCAGCCAAGATGGTGCTAGCGGCCAGAACACCGGGGAGCTGTTTTTT
TRBV2	TRBJ2-1	NA	TRBD2	CASSETSGGALEQFF	TGTGCCAGCAGCGAAACTAGCGGGGGGGCCCTTGAGCAGTTCTTC
TRBV4-1	TRBJ1-1	NA	NA	CASSQAEGWAEAFF	TGCGCCAGCAGCCAAGCGGAGGGGTGGGCTGAAGCTTTCTTT
TRBV7-2	TRBJ1-2	NA	NA	CASSPLPINYGYTF	TGTGCCAGCAGCCCACTGCCCATTAACTATGGCTACACCTTC
TRBV28	TRBJ2-4	few	TRBD2	CASSLSPLAGANIQYF	TGTGCCAGCAGTTTATCCCCCCTAGCGGGAGCGAACATTCAGTACTTC
TRBV7-6	TRBJ2-7	few	NA	CASSSSTGVTYEQYF	TGTGCCAGCAGCTCGTCGACAGGCGTAACCTACGAGCAGTACTTC
TRBV7-6	TRBJ2-1	few	NA	CASSPGGSYNEQFF	TGTGCTAGCAGCCCCGGGGGTTCCTACAATGAGCAGTTCTTC
TRBV28	TRBJ1-4	NA	NA	CASTHAGDFFEKLFF	TGTGCCAGCACCCACGCGGGGGATTTTTTCGAAAAACTGTTTTTT
TRBV6-2/TRBV6-3	TRBJ1-1	NA	NA	CASSYSLTEAFF	TGTGCCAGCAGTTACTCTCTGACTGAAGCTTTCTTT
TRBV11-2	TRBJ2-1	few	NA	CASSQQGTNEQFF	TGTGCCAGCAGCCAACAGGGTACCAATGAGCAGTTCTTC
TRBV6-6	TRBJ2-7	NA	TRBD1	CASSVSWDRTTYEQYF	TGTGCCAGCAGCGTCTCGTGGGACAGGACTACCTACGAGCAGTACTTC
TRBV5-1	TRBJ1-1	few	NA	CASSLGDRPPEAFF	TGCGCCAGCAGCTTGGGTGACAGGCCCCCTGAAGCTTTCTTT
TRBV7-2	TRBJ1-1	few	NA	CASSPSGPVGTEAFF	TGTGCCAGCAGCCCATCGGGGCCTGTAGGCACTGAAGCTTTCTTT
TRBV25-1	TRBJ2-5	few	TRBD1	CASSDRNRGAETQYF	TGTGCCAGCAGTGATCGTAACAGGGGCGCGGAGACCCAGTACTTC
TRBV7-2	TRBJ2-1	few	NA	CASSGISSEQFF	TGTGCCAGCAGCGGAATCTCTAGTGAGCAGTTCTTC
TRBV6-9	TRBJ2-5	NA	TRBD2	CASSYSHPSGGHYVLPRDGTQYF	TGTGCCAGCAGTTATTCTCACCCTAGCGGGGGCCATTACGTACTTCCAAGAGACGGGACCCAGTACTTC
TRBV15	TRBJ2-4	NA	NA	CATSSPSVPAKNIQYF	TGTGCCACCAGCTCCCCGTCTGTCCCGGCCAAAAACATTCAGTACTTC
TRBV7-2	TRBJ1-1	many	NA	CASSLGTEAFF	TGTGCCAGCAGTTTAGGGACAGAAGCTTTCTTT
TRBV7-2	TRBJ2-5	few	TRBD1	CASRAQGAETQYF	TGTGCCAGCAGGGCCCAGGGGGCCGAGACCCAGTACTTC
TRBV6-2/TRBV6-3	TRBJ2-5	once	NA	CASSPSGLETQYF	TGTGCCAGCAGTCCCAGCGGGCTAGAGACCCAGTACTTC
TRBV29-1	TRBJ2-1	many	TRBD1	CSVTPGQGSEEQFF	TGCAGCGTCACTCCGGGACAGGGTAGTGAGGAGCAGTTCTTC
TRBV6-2/TRBV6-3	TRBJ1-1	NA	NA	CASSYSRRVNTEAFF	TGTGCCAGCAGTTATTCGCGTCGGGTTAACACTGAAGCTTTCTTT
TRBV27	TRBJ2-7	few	NA	CASSHGSTYEQYF	TGTGCCAGCAGCCACGGATCGACCTACGAGCAGTACTTC
TRBV7-9	TRBJ2-1	few	NA	CASLAEGDEQFF	TGTGCCAGCCTCGCGGAAGGGGATGAGCAGTTCTTC
TRBV6-2/TRBV6-3	TRBJ2-4	few	NA	CASSYSLSEAREFGGAKNIQYF	TGTGCCAGCAGTTACTCCCTTTCAGAGGCCAGGGAATTCGGGGGAGCCAAAAACATTCAGTACTTC